These 22 T cell receptor beta chains were sequenced from one sample in a study of cytomegalovirus exposure and HLA in healthy donors. Primers: 60 Vbeta forward and 13 Jbeta reverse. Using immunoSEQ multiplex PCR, the repertoire was profiled, and TCRdb retains in-frame clones only, with some absent. The sample yields 140,000 or so clones, roughly 80% seen once. The specimen was PBMCs. Receptors were obtained from a woman between 25 and 40 years old in good health and CMV-seronegative.

The V and J genes are TRBV2 and TRBJ2-6, with 9 bases identical to TRBD1. Germline lookup yields CDR1 SNHLY and CDR2 FYNNEI. The CDR3 has 17 residues. V trimming: 7 bases; J trimming: 1 base; junction bases outside the gene matches: 8. This chain's CDR3 is CASNKDRGESGANVLTF. Here the CDR3 DNA reads TGTGCCAGCAACAAGGACAGGGGAGAATCTGGGGCCAACGTCCTGACTTTC. Full variable domain (remainder filled in from reference TRBV2 and TRBJ2-6): EPEVTQTPSHQVTQMGQEVILRCVPISNHLYFYWYRQILGQKVEFLVSFYNNEISEKSEIFDDQFSVERPDGSNFTLKIRSTKLEDSAMYFCASNKDRGESGANVLTFGAGSRLTVL.

This clone has a handful of counts. The J gene is TRBJ1-1, the V gene TRBV5-4; 7 bases agree with TRBD1. Germline lookup yields CDR1 SGHNT and CDR2 YYREEE (reference sequence). The CDR3 is 15 amino acids. V was pared by 4 bases and J by 5 bases, with 11 bases of the junction left unmatched. CDR3 protein: CASSQNRGSYTEAFF. The CDR3 DNA reads TGTGCCAGCAGCCAGAACAGGGGAAGTTATACTGAAGCTTTCTTT.

In its sample, this clone was seen once. This chain joins TRBV19 and TRBJ1-1; TRBD1 might be the D (6 bases). In germline, CDR1 is LNHDA, CDR2 SQIVND (reference sequence). This CDR3 contains 13 residues. V was pared by 5 bases and J by 14 bases, with 21 bases between. CDR3 amino acids: CASSHEPGAKRFF. CDR3 DNA: TGTGCCAGTAGTCATGAGCCAGGGGCAAAGCGCTTCTTT. The variable domain in full, completed from reference TRBV19 and TRBJ1-1, reads DGGITQSPKYLFRKEGQNVTLSCEQNLNHDAMYWYRQDPGQGLRLIYYSQIVNDFQKGDIAEGYSVSREKKESFPLTVTSAQKNPTAFYLCASSHEPGAKRFFGQGTRLTVV.

This sequence joins TRBV4-3 and TRBJ2-3; 9 bases agree with TRBD1. Germline V gene sequence: CDR1 LGHNA, CDR2 YSLEER. CDR3 length: 18 residues. V lost 2 bases, J lost 2 bases, and 11 bases stayed unmatched. CDR3 sequence reads: CASSQSFVRDRATDTQYF. The DNA for the CDR3 is TGCGCCAGCAGCCAATCCTTCGTCCGGGACAGGGCCACAGATACGCAGTATTTT.

This clone was seen once. The chain links TRBV4-3 to TRBJ2-1, with 8 bases identical to TRBD2. J lost 7 bases, V lost 0 bases, and 5 bases had no gene match. CDR3 length equals 15 residues. Per germline, CDR1 LGHNA and CDR2 YSLEER. The CDR3 DNA reads as TGCGCCAGCAGCCAAGATCGGGGGGGATGGAATGAGCAGTTCTTC. Amino acids: CASSQDRGGWNEQFF.

This clone was detected a few times. The chain carries TRBV18 and TRBJ2-3; D unresolved. The germline V gene has CDR1 KGHSH and CDR2 LQKENI. V was trimmed by 4 bases and J by 8 bases, leaving 16 bases between them. This CDR3 comprises 14 residues. The CDR3 DNA sequence: TGTGCCAGCTCACTCGTCGCCGCATCAGTTACGCAGTATTTT. Protein sequence: CASSLVAASVTQYF. The variable domain in full, with the rest retrieved from reference TRBV18 and TRBJ2-3, is NAGVMQNPRHLVRRRGQEARLRCSPMKGHSHVYWYRQLPEEGLKFMVYLQKENIIDESGMPKERFSAEFPKEGPSILRIQQVVRGDSAAYFCASSLVAASVTQYFGPGTRLTVL.

This clone occurred a few times. CDR3 sequence reads: CASSQVAGGRGEQFF. Here the CDR3 DNA reads TGCGCCAGCAGCCAAGTGGCGGGGGGGCGAGGCGAGCAGTTCTTC. The V and J genes are TRBV4-3 and TRBJ2-1; 9 bases map to TRBD2. The V segment lost 1 base and the J segment 10 bases; nucleotides outside the gene matches: 8. Germline V gene lookup returns CDR1 LGHNA and CDR2 YSLEER. The CDR3 is 15 amino acids.

CDR3 in amino acids: CASSLRLAGDLTDTQYF. The CDR3 nucleotides are TGCGCCAGCAGCTTGCGACTAGCGGGAGACCTCACAGATACGCAGTATTTT. The chain employs TRBV5-1 and TRBJ2-3; 12 bases line up with TRBD2. The germline CDR1 and CDR2 sequences are SGHRS and YFSETQ. This CDR3 contains 17 residues. Unmatched junction bases numbered 5, after V lost 1 base and J lost 2 bases.

The J gene is TRBJ1-1, the V gene TRBV30, with D possibly TRBD1 on 6 matching bases. CDR1 and CDR2 from the germline V gene are GTSNPN and SVGIG (reference sequence). The CDR3 is 14 amino acids. The V and J ends lost 3 bases and 4 bases respectively, with 15 bases between them. CDR3 sequence: CAWRLTGDLTEAFF. The CDR3 DNA reads TGTGCCTGGAGACTGACAGGCGATCTCACTGAAGCTTTCTTT.

The chain joins TRBV19 to TRBJ2-7; D is undetermined. The CDR3 is 11 residues long. Germline assignment: CDR1 LNHDA and CDR2 SQIVND (reference sequence). With 3 bases removed from V and 7 bases from J, the gap between germline ends came to 7 bases. In DNA form, the CDR3 reads TGTGCCAGTAGTATTAACCGGGAGCAGTACTTC. Residues: CASSINREQYF.

The chain couples TRBV7-9 to TRBJ1-1; 8 nucleotides align to TRBD1. V lost 5 bases and J lost 7; bases outside the gene matches: 12. Germline values: CDR1 SEHNR, CDR2 FQNEAQ (reference sequence). CDR3 length: 15 amino acids. The CDR3 here is CASSHAQGVMIEAFF. The CDR3 nucleotides are TGTGCCAGCAGCCACGCACAGGGGGTAATGATTGAAGCTTTCTTT.

V is TRBV4-1 and J is TRBJ1-2, with a tentative D call TRBD1 (5 bases). The germline CDR1 and CDR2 sequences are MGHRA and YSYEKL. Trimming removed 1 base at V and 6 bases at J, with 9 bases between. The CDR3 extends over 13 amino acids. The CDR3 DNA reads as TGCGCCAGCAGCCAAGGATTAGGGGATGGCTACACCTTC. Protein sequence: CASSQGLGDGYTF.

The gene calls are TRBV4-3 and TRBJ2-2, with 7 nucleotides matching TRBD1. V shed 0 bases, J shed 0 bases, and the junction held 10 bases outside the gene matches. CDR1 and CDR2 from the germline V gene are LGHNA and YSLEER. CDR3 length: 19 residues. The CDR3 coding sequence is TGCGCCAGCAGCCAAGAATTCGGGACAGTGGGGCCGAACACCGGGGAGCTGTTTTTT. It specifies CASSQEFGTVGPNTGELFF.

The chain links TRBV19 to TRBJ1-1, with no clear D. This CDR3 spans 12 amino acids. V gave up 1 base and J gave up 5 bases, with 5 bases separating them. Germline CDR1 and CDR2: LNHDA and SQIVND (reference sequence). The CDR3 DNA sequence: TGTGCCAGTAGTATAGGGACTACTGAAGCTTTCTTT. As protein: CASSIGTTEAFF.

J is TRBJ1-2 and V is TRBV7-2, with D unresolved. CDR3 size: 13 residues. From germline, CDR1 is SGHTA and CDR2 FQGNSA. The germline V and J ends were trimmed by 5 bases and 8 bases, with 15 bases remaining between them. For the CDR3, the DNA is TGTGCCAGCAGCCCACCGGGGTATAACGGCTACACCTTC. Translating it yields CASSPPGYNGYTF.

The chain joins TRBV25-1 to TRBJ2-7; D unclear. The J call may be in error: the DNA end matches TRBJ2-5 better. The germline V gene has CDR1 MGHDK and CDR2 SYGVNS. The CDR3 runs to 11 residues. For the CDR3, the DNA is TGTGCCAGCAGGGGCAGGAAGACCCAGTACTTC. Its protein is CASRGRKTQYF.

The V and J genes are TRBV10-3 and TRBJ1-5; a weak D match, TRBD1 (6 bases). With 3 bases removed from V and 4 bases from J, the gap between germline ends came to 10 bases. The CDR3 has 14 residues. Germline values: CDR1 ENHRY, CDR2 SYGVKD. The CDR3 sequence is CAISDRGPNQPQHF. The CDR3 nucleotides are TGTGCCATCAGTGACAGGGGCCCGAATCAGCCCCAGCATTTT.

The chain recombines TRBV11-2 with TRBJ1-1; no reliable D call. V was trimmed by 1 base and J by 11 bases, leaving 14 bases between them. The CDR3 length is 13 residues. Germline V gives CDR1 SGHAT, CDR2 FQNNGV. CDR3: CASSLAASREAFF. CDR3 bases: TGTGCCAGCAGCTTAGCGGCGAGTAGGGAGGCTTTCTTT.

J is TRBJ2-3 and V is TRBV10-1; D gene uncertain. Per germline, CDR1 WNHNN and CDR2 SYGVQD (reference sequence). This CDR3 has 12 residues. V shed 6 bases and J shed 4 bases, with 8 bases lying between them. The CDR3, as DNA: TGCGCCAGCAGCCCAGGATCAGATACGCAGTATTTT. Translating gives CASSPGSDTQYF.

The chain joins TRBV4-1 to TRBJ2-1, with TRBD2 as a possible D gene (6 bases). Germline V gene data show CDR1 as MGHRA and CDR2 as YSYEKL. Trimming pared 2 bases from V and 0 bases from J, leaving 14 bases between. This CDR3 is built from 17 residues. CDR3 nucleotide sequence: TGCGCCAGCAGCCAATTGGCACGGGGGAGCTCCTACAATGAGCAGTTCTTC. Its translation is CASSQLARGSSYNEQFF.

This chain uses TRBV11-2 with TRBJ1-1; D not certain. V was pared by 5 bases and J by 5 bases, with 15 bases between. Germline values: CDR1 SGHAT, CDR2 FQNNGV. The CDR3 extends over 14 amino acids. The CDR3 spells CASSALAGSTEAFF. In DNA form, the CDR3 reads TGTGCCAGCAGCGCGCTAGCTGGCAGTACTGAAGCTTTCTTT.

In its sample, this clone was seen once. The chain links TRBV5-1 to TRBJ1-2; 8 nucleotides match TRBD1. The J segment lost 2 bases and the V segment lost 4 bases, leaving 4 bases of the junction unmatched. The CDR3 totals 14 residues. Germline loops: CDR1 SGHRS, CDR2 YFSETQ. The CDR3 is CASSPRTGNYGYTF. The CDR3 DNA sequence: TGCGCCAGCAGCCCGCGGACAGGGAACTATGGCTACACCTTC. The variable domain in full, completed from reference TRBV5-1 and TRBJ1-2, reads KAGVTQTPRYLIKTRGQQVTLSCSPISGHRSVSWYQQTPGQGLQFLFEYFSETQRNKGNFPGRFSGRQFSNSRSEMNVSTLELGDSALYLCASSPRTGNYGYTFGSGTRLTVV.